This T cell receptor beta chain is from a study of shared T cell receptors in the human thymus. CDR3 size: 15 residues. Deletions cut 4 bases from V and 3 bases from J, with 18 bases between. Germline CDR1 GTSNPN, CDR2 SVGIG (reference sequence). Produced via immunoSEQ multiplex PCR; TCRdb's table is partial and in-frame only. The table includes about 400,000 clones, approximately 95% detected once. The sequencing sample was made of thymocytes. The receptor was derived from a human donor. The V and J genes are TRBV30 and TRBJ1-2, with D unclear. The CDR3 region is CAWTRTLGGDYGYTF. The CDR3 nucleotides are TGTGCCTGGACCCGAACCCTTGGAGGTGACTATGGCTACACCTTC.